The 8 T cell receptor beta chains in this list originate from one sample, sequenced in a study of beta chain features in type 1 diabetes. Expressed TCRB transcripts were sequenced after all isolated RNA was converted to cDNA. TCRdb's copy holds only in-frame clones and misses some; the assay was immunoSEQ multiplex PCR. The repertoire holds roughly 150,000 clones, with over 7.5% as singletons. Sequencing was performed on central memory CD4+ T cells from blood. These receptors all come from a man between 18 and 29 years old in good health.

This clone was found a few times. The genes are TRBV5-6 and TRBJ2-5; D possibly corresponds to TRBD2 (5 bases). With 1 base removed from V and 0 bases from J, the gap between germline ends came to 13 bases. The CDR3 runs 16 residues. Germline V gene sequence: CDR1 SGHDT, CDR2 YYEEEE. CDR3 amino acids: CASSLITGGYQETQYF. The DNA of the CDR3 is TGTGCCAGCAGCTTGATTACGGGCGGGTACCAAGAGACCCAGTACTTC. The full variable domain, with the rest looked up from reference TRBV5-6 and TRBJ2-5, is DAGVTQSPTHLIKTRGQQVTLRCSPKSGHDTVSWYQQALGQGPQFIFQYYEEEERQRGNFPDRFSGHQFPNYSSELNVNALLLGDSALYLCASSLITGGYQETQYFGPGTRLLVL.

The V gene is TRBV4-2, the J gene TRBJ1-6; TRBD1 agrees at 9 bases. The J segment lost 1 base and the V segment lost 1 base, leaving 8 bases of the junction unmatched. The CDR3 runs 19 residues. Germline V lookup: CDR1 LGHNA, CDR2 YNFKEQ. CDR3: CASSQVVRDRVSYNSPLHF. As DNA, the CDR3 is TGTGCCAGCAGCCAAGTCGTCCGGGACAGGGTTTCCTATAATTCACCCCTCCACTTT.

This clone was seen once. In DNA, the CDR3 is TGCGCCAGCAGCTTGGCCGTTGGGAGGCCCACTGAGCAGTTCTTC. Protein sequence: CASSLAVGRPTEQFF. The rearrangement uses TRBV5-1 and TRBJ2-1; tentative D call: TRBD2 (6 bases). Germline V gives CDR1 SGHRS, CDR2 YFSETQ. The CDR3 has 15 amino acids. Deletions cut 0 bases from V and 9 bases from J, with 16 bases between.

The gene calls are TRBV5-1 and TRBJ2-3; 7 positions agree with TRBD2. Germline V CDR1 and CDR2: SGHRS, YFSETQ. J lost 3 bases, V lost 4 bases, and 5 bases had no gene match. The CDR3 loop spans 14 amino acids. The CDR3 nucleotides are TGCGCCAGCAGCCCCCAGGGAGGGACAGATACGCAGTATTTT. Encoded protein: CASSPQGGTDTQYF.

This clone was counted only a few times. The chain uses TRBV19 and TRBJ2-2; tentatively, D is TRBD1 (6 bases). There are 15 residues in the CDR3. With 5 bases removed from V and 0 bases from J, the gap between germline ends came to 10 bases. From germline, CDR1 is LNHDA and CDR2 SQIVND (reference sequence). The CDR3 bases are TGTGCCAGTAGTCCCGGGACAACGAACACCGGGGAGCTGTTTTTT. Protein sequence: CASSPGTTNTGELFF.

The chain is built from TRBV5-4 and TRBJ2-1, with TRBD1 identical over 8 bases. The CDR3 sequence is 17 residues long. The trim removed 0 bases at V and 6 bases at J, leaving 11 bases unmatched. The germline V gene encodes CDR1 SGHNT and CDR2 YYREEE (reference sequence). CDR3 residues: CASSLAGNRGVSNEQFF. The DNA for the CDR3 is TGTGCCAGCAGCTTGGCCGGTAACAGGGGGGTTAGCAATGAGCAGTTCTTC.

As DNA, the CDR3 is TGTGCCAGCAGCCTTGCGGAGGTAGAGCAGTACTTC. Protein sequence: CASSLAEVEQYF. The chain employs TRBV5-8 and TRBJ2-7, with a possible D match to TRBD2 (5 bases). This CDR3 contains 12 residues. V was cut by 4 bases and J by 7 bases, with 12 bases left in between. Per germline, CDR1 SGHTS and CDR2 YDEGEE.

This clone was seen more than once but under ten times. This rearrangement joins TRBV4-2 to TRBJ1-4; weak D call: TRBD1 (6 bases). This CDR3 region has 18 residues. Per the germline V gene, CDR1 is LGHNA and CDR2 is YNFKEQ. V lost 0 bases, J lost 2 bases, and 16 bases lay in between. The CDR3 sequence: CASSQDGARGSTNEKLFF. The CDR3 nucleotides are TGTGCCAGCAGCCAAGATGGCGCCAGGGGATCCACTAATGAAAAACTGTTTTTT.